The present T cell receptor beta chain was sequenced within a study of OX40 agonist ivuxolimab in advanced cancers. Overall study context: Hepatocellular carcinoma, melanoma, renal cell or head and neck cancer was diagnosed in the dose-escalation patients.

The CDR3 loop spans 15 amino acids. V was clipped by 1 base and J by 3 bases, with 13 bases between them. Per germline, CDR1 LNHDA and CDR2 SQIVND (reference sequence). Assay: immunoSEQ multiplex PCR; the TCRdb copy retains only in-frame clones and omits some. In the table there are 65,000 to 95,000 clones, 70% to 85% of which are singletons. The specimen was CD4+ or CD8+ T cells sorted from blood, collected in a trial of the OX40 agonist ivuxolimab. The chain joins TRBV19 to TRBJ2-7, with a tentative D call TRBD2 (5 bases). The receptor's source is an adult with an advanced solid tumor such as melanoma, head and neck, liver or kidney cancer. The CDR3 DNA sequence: TGTGCCAGTAGTATAGGAGCGGCAGGAAGCTACGAGCAGTACTTC. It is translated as CASSIGAAGSYEQYF.